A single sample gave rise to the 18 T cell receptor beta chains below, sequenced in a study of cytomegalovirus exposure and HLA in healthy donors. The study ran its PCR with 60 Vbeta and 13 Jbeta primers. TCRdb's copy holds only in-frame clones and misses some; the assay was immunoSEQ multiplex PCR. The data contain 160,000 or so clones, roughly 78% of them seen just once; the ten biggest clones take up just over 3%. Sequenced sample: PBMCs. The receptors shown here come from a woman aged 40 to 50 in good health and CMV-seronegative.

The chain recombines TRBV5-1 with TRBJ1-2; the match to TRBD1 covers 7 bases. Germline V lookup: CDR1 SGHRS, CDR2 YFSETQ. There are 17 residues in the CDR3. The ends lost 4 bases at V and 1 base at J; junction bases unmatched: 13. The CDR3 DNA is TGCGCCAGCAGCCCGAACCCCGGGACAGCCTTTAACTATGGCTACACCTTC. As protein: CASSPNPGTAFNYGYTF. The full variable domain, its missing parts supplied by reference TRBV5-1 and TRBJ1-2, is KAGVTQTPRYLIKTRGQQVTLSCSPISGHRSVSWYQQTPGQGLQFLFEYFSETQRNKGNFPGRFSGRQFSNSRSEMNVSTLELGDSALYLCASSPNPGTAFNYGYTFGSGTRLTVV.

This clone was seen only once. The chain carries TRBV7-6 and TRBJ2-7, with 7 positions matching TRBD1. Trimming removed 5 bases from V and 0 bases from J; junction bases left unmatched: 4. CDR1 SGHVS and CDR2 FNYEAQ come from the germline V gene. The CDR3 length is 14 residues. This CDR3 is CASSPRDSSYEQYF. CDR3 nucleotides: TGTGCCAGCAGCCCCCGGGACAGCTCCTACGAGCAGTACTTC.

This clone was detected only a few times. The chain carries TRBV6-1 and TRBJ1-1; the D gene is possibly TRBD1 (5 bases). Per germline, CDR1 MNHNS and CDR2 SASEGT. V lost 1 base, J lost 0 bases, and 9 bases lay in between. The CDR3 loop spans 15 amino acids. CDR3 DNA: TGTGCCAGCAGTGAAGGCCTGGGGCTGAACACTGAAGCTTTCTTT. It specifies CASSEGLGLNTEAFF.

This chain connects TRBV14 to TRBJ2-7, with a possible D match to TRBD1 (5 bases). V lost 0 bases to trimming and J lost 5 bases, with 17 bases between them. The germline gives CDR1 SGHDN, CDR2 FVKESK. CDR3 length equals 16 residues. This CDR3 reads CASSQDFSPGSHEQYF. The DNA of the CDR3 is TGTGCCAGCAGCCAAGATTTTTCGCCAGGGTCCCACGAGCAGTACTTC.

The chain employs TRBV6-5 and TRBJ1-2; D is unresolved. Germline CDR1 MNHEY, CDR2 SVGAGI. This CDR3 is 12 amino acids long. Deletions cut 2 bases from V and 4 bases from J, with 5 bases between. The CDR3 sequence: CASSYAGYGYTF. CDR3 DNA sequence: TGTGCCAGCAGTTACGCGGGCTATGGCTACACCTTC.

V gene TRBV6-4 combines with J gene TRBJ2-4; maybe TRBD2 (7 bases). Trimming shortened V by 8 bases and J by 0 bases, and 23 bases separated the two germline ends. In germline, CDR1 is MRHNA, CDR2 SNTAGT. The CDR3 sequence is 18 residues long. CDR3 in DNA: TGTGCCAGCTGGGATGAAGGGGGGGTGGGACTAGCCAAAAACATTCAGTACTTC. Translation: CASWDEGGVGLAKNIQYF.

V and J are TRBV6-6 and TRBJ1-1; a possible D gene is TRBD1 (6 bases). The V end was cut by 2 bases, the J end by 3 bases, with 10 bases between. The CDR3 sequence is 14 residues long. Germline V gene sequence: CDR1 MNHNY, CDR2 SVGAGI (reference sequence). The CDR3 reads CASSYGRGYTEAFF. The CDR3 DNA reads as TGTGCCAGCAGTTACGGCAGGGGTTACACTGAAGCTTTCTTT.

In DNA form, the CDR3 reads TGTGCCAGCAGCTTAACAGGACAGGGGGCAGGCGGGGAGCTGTTTTTT. As protein: CASSLTGQGAGGELFF. The gene calls are TRBV7-3 and TRBJ2-2; TRBD1 agrees at 11 bases. Germline V gives CDR1 SGHTA, CDR2 FQGTGA. The CDR3 loop spans 16 amino acids. V shed 0 bases and J 7 bases; nucleotides not matched to a gene: 4.

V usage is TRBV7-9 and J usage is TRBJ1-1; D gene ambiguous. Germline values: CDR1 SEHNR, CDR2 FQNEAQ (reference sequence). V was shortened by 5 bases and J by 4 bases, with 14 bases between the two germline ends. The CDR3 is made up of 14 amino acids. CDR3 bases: TGTGCCAGCAGCCTGCACAGCACCCCCACTGAAGCTTTCTTT. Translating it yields CASSLHSTPTEAFF. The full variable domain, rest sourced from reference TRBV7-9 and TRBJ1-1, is DTGVSQNPRHKITKRGQNVTFRCDPISEHNRLYWYRQTLGQGPEFLTYFQNEAQLEKSRLLSDRFSAERPKGSFSTLEIQRTEQGDSAMYLCASSLHSTPTEAFFGQGTRLTVV.

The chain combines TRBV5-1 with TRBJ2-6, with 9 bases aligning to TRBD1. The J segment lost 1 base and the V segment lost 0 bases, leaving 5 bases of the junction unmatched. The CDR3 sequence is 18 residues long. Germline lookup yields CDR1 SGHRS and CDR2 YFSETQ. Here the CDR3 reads CASSLGPQGASGANVLTF. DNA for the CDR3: TGCGCCAGCAGCTTGGGACCACAGGGGGCATCTGGGGCCAACGTCCTGACTTTC.

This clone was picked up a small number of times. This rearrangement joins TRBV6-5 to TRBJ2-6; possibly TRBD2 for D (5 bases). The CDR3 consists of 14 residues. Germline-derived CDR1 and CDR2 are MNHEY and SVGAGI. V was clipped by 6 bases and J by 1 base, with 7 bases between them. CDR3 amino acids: CASRRTSGANVLTF. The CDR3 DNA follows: TGTGCCAGCAGAAGGACTTCTGGGGCCAACGTCCTGACTTTC.

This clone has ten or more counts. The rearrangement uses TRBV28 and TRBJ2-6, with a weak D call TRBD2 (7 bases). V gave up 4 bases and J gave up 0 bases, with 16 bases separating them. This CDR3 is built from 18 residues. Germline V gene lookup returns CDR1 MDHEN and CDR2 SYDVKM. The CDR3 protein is CASSWGGQGPSGANVLTF. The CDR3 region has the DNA TGTGCCAGCAGTTGGGGGGGCCAGGGTCCCTCTGGGGCCAACGTCCTGACTTTC.

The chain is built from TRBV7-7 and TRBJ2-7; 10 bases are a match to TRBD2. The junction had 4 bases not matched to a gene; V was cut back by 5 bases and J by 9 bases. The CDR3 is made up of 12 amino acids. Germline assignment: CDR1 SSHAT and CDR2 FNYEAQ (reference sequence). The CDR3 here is CASSPAGGPQYF. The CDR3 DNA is TGTGCCAGCAGCCCAGCGGGGGGGCCGCAGTACTTC.

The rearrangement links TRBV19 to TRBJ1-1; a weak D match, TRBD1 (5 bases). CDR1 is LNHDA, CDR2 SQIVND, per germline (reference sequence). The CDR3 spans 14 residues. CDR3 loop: CASAGGTMNTEAFF. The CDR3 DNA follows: TGTGCTTCCGCCGGGGGGACTATGAACACTGAAGCTTTCTTT.

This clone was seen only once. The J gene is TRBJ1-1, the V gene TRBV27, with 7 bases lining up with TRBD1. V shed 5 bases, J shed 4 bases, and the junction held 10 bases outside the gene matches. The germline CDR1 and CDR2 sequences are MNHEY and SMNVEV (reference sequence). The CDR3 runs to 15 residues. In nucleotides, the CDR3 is TGTGCCAGCAGTGCAAGGACCAGGGGGAGCACTGAAGCTTTCTTT. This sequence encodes CASSARTRGSTEAFF.

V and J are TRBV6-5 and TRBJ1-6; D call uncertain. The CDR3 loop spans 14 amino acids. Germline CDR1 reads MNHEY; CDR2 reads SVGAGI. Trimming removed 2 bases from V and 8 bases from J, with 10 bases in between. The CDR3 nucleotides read TGTGCCAGCAGTTACGAGCCCTCTTATTCACCCCTCCACTTT. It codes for CASSYEPSYSPLHF.

Here the CDR3 reads CASSPYGVGATYEQYF. Here the CDR3 DNA reads TGCGCCAGCAGCCCGTACGGGGTCGGAGCCACCTACGAGCAGTACTTC. This chain links TRBV4-1 with TRBJ2-7; perhaps TRBD2 as D (5 bases). Germline lookup yields CDR1 MGHRA and CDR2 YSYEKL. This CDR3 has 16 residues. V lost 4 bases and J 2 bases, leaving 18 bases between the germline ends.

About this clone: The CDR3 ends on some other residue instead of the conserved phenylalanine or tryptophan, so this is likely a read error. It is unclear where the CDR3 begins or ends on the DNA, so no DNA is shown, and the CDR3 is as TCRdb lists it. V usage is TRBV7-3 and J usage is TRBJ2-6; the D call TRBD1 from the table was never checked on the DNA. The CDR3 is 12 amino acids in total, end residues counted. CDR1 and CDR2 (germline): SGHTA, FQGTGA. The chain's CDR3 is CASSLIDRAPKV.